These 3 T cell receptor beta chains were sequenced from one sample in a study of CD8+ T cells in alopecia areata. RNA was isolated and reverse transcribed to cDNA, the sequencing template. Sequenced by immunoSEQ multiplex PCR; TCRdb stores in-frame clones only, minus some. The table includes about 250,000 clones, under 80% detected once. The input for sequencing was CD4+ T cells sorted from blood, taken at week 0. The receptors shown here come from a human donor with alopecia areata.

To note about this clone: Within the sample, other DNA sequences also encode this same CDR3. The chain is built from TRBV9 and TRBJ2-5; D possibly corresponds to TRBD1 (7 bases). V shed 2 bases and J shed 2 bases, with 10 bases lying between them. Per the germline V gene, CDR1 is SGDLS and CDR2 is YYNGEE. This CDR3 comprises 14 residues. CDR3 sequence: CASSVGGQQETQYF. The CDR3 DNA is TGTGCCAGCAGCGTGGGGGGACAGCAAGAGACCCAGTACTTC.

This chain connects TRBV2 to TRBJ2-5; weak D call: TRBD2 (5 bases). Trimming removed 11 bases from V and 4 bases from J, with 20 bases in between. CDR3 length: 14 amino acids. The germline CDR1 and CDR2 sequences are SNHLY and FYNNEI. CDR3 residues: CAAPKREGRETQYF. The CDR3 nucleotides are TGTGCCGCCCCGAAGAGGGAAGGGAGAGAGACCCAGTACTTC. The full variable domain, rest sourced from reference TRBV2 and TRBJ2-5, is EPEVTQTPSHQVTQMGQEVILRCVPISNHLYFYWYRQILGQKVEFLVSFYNNEISEKSEIFDDQFSVERPDGSNFTLKIRSTKLEDSAMYFCAAPKREGRETQYFGPGTRLLVL.

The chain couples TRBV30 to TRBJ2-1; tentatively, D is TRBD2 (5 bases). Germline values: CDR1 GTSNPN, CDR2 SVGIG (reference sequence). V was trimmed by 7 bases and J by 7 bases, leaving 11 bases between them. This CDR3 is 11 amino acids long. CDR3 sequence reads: CASSSGNEQFF. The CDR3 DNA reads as TGTGCCTCCAGCTCGGGGAATGAGCAGTTCTTC.